This T cell receptor (beta chain) was recorded in a study of technical replicates of blood from a few donors. Sequenced by immunoSEQ multiplex PCR; TCRdb stores in-frame clones only, minus some. The sample includes about 100,000 clones, roughly 95% of them seen just once. Per the germline V gene, CDR1 is SGHAT and CDR2 is FQNNGV. The V end lost 0 bases, the J end lost 2 bases, and 9 bases lay between the germline ends. The CDR3 runs to 15 residues. The chain joins TRBV11-2 to TRBJ2-3; perhaps TRBD2 as D (5 bases). Material for sequencing was T cells isolated from PBMCs. The origin of this receptor is a human donor in good health. The chain's CDR3 is CASSLEGDFTDTQYF. Here the CDR3 DNA reads TGTGCCAGCAGCTTAGAGGGAGATTTCACAGATACGCAGTATTTT.